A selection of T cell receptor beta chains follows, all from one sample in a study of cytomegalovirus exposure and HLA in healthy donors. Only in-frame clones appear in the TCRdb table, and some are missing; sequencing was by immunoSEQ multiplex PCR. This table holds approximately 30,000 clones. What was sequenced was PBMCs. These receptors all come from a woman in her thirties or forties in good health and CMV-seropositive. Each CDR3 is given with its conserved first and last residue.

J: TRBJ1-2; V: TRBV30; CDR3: CAWRAGHHYGYTF
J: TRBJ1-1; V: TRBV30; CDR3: CAWSVARQGDTEAFF
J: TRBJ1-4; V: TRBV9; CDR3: CASNRDSEEKLFF
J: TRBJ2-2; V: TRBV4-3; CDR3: CASSLMEGAGGELFF
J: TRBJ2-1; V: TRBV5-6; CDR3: CASSGLAGTPSYNEQFF
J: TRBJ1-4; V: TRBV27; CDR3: CASSPKEAREKLFF
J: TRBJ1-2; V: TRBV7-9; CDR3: CASSYGPGINYGYTF
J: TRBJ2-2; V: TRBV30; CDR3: CAWSVDTYGELFF
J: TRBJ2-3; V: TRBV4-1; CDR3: CASSQGFGGDDTQYF
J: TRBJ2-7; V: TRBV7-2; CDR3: CASSWETSGRNEQYF
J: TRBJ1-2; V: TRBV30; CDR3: CAWSYDRDYGYTF
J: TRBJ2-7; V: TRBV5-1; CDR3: CASSLGLAGVDEQYF
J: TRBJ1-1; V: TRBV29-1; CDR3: CSAQGAATEAFF
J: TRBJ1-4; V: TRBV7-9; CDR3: CASTTSSLRSEKLFF
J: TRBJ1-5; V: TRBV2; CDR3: CASSEALQPGRRYSNQPQHF
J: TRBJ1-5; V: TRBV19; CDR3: CASSPRLLRNQPQHF
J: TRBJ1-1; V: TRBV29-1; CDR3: CSAQTTGGGEAFF
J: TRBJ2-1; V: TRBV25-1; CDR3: CASSHETIPGQGNNEQFF
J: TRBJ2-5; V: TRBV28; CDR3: CASKRETQYF
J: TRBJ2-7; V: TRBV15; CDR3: CATSRGHPYEQYF